This T cell receptor (beta chain) is from a study of CD8 T cells in ankylosing spondylitis (dated by TCRdb to about 2017). In the study overall: The study profiled T cell receptor beta repertoires in healthy donors and ankylosing spondylitis patients to find disease-linked TCR variants. The full study cohort comprised about 23 ankylosing spondylitis patients and approximately 100 healthy donors. Samples of peripheral blood were taken, and for ankylosing spondylitis patients, synovial fluid was collected as well.

This clonotype was observed a few times. Its antigen is currently not known. No qualities accompany the bases; no much larger clone lies one base away. Instrument used: Illumina HiSeq 2500. TCR beta libraries were prepared by quantitative 5'-RACE with molecular barcodes. On the study's bioinformatics: To identify disease-linked TCR variants, a new computational method was used, one built on a probabilistic model of VDJ rearrangement. Through fastp at Q25 and MiXCR, TCRdb rebuilt clones from the public reads, retaining in-frame beta chains. Rows are unified per CDR3 protein, each entry keeping the most common DNA and genes. The V and J calls come from TCRdb's annotation, not from the publication. For this sample there are approximately 500,000 distinct CDR3 sequences; 10% to 15% appear just once. Around 7% of the sample rests with the top ten. V was cut back by 3 bases and J by 9 bases, leaving a gap of 9 bases between them. The germline V gene sets CDR1 to MNHNS and CDR2 to SASEGT. The CDR3, from cysteine to phenylalanine, totals 13 residues. CDR3 DNA only is kept here, 39 bases in frame from base 1.

The paper as a whole reports these results and caveats: In peripheral blood, the disease-linked clones were found at relatively low frequencies and had a CD8+ phenotype. A TCR beta motif made up of seven or eight highly homologous amino acid variants appeared to be characteristic of blood from ankylosing spondylitis patients. Some motif variants were previously reported in synovial fluid and blood of reactive arthritis patients, suggesting common disease-initiation mechanisms. The disease-linked clones were reported as significantly enriched in matched synovial fluid samples from ankylosing spondylitis patients.

The source of this sequence is a male donor with ankylosing spondylitis. The specimen was blood, either unsorted or a sorted T cell fraction (not recorded which). The chain is encoded by TRBV6-1 joined to TRBJ1-6, with the D segment identity uncertain. The CDR3 has the sequence CASSDRLSSPLHF. In nucleotides, the sequence is TGTGCCAGCAGTGACCGGTTAAGTTCACCCCTCCACTTT.